A selection of T cell receptor beta chains follows, all from one sample in a study of PD-1 blockade in classical Hodgkin lymphoma. The assay was immunoSEQ multiplex PCR, and TCRdb's table has in-frame clones only and misses some. The repertoire holds approximately 100,000 clones, with roughly 89% as singletons. The input for sequencing was peripheral blood mononuclear cells (PBMCs), taken before the second cycle of nivolumab. These TCRs come from a human donor with classical Hodgkin lymphoma. Each CDR3 is given with its conserved first and last residue. A D gene is named only where the DNA matches it firmly. Some rows mark clone size as missing; the rest say once, few, many or name a class of expanded clone.

v_call: TRBV7-6
clone_size: -
d_call: -
j_call: TRBJ1-6
cdr3_nt: TGTGCCAGCAGTCGGACAGCCGATAATTCACCCCTCCACTTT
cdr3_aa: CASSRTADNSPLHF

v_call: TRBV28
clone_size: -
d_call: -
j_call: TRBJ1-3
cdr3_nt: TGTGCCAGCAGCGGGCCTCGACAGACTGGAAACACCATATATTTT
cdr3_aa: CASSGPRQTGNTIYF

v_call: TRBV6-6
clone_size: -
d_call: -
j_call: TRBJ2-7
cdr3_nt: TGTGCCAGCAGTTCACCTCGGGCATTTTCCCTTTACGAGCAGTACTTC
cdr3_aa: CASSSPRAFSLYEQYF

v_call: TRBV23-1
clone_size: -
d_call: -
j_call: TRBJ2-1
cdr3_nt: TGCGCCAGTAGTATCTGGAGCTCCTACAATGAGCAGTTCTTC
cdr3_aa: CASSIWSSYNEQFF

v_call: TRBV7-2
clone_size: -
d_call: -
j_call: TRBJ2-1
cdr3_nt: TGTGCCAGCAGCTTAAATTCGGCGGGATACAATGAGCAGTTCTTC
cdr3_aa: CASSLNSAGYNEQFF

v_call: TRBV7-2
clone_size: -
d_call: TRBD2
j_call: TRBJ2-5
cdr3_nt: TGTGCCAGCAGCTTGGACACTAGCGGGGGGCAAGAGACCCAGTACTTC
cdr3_aa: CASSLDTSGGQETQYF

v_call: TRBV5-1
clone_size: -
d_call: TRBD2
j_call: TRBJ2-3
cdr3_nt: TGCGCCAGCAGCTTTGATACTAGCGGGGTGGCAGATACGCAGTATTTT
cdr3_aa: CASSFDTSGVADTQYF

v_call: TRBV9
clone_size: -
d_call: -
j_call: TRBJ2-7
cdr3_nt: TGTGCCAGCAGCGTAGGCCCCCTAACCTACGAGCAGTACTTC
cdr3_aa: CASSVGPLTYEQYF

v_call: TRBV19
clone_size: -
d_call: TRBD1
j_call: TRBJ1-5
cdr3_nt: TGTGCCAGTAGTATAGTCACAGGGGGCCTTAGCAATCAGCCCCAGCATTTT
cdr3_aa: CASSIVTGGLSNQPQHF

v_call: TRBV10-3
clone_size: -
d_call: TRBD2
j_call: TRBJ2-5
cdr3_nt: TGTGCCATCGCGCAGGCTAGCGGGGGGCCGCAAGAGACCCAGTACTTC
cdr3_aa: CAIAQASGGPQETQYF

v_call: TRBV19
clone_size: few
d_call: -
j_call: TRBJ1-5
cdr3_nt: TGTGCCAGTAGTCCCCGGGGAGGGGGTAGCAATCAGCCCCAGCATTTT
cdr3_aa: CASSPRGGGSNQPQHF

v_call: TRBV7-9
clone_size: -
d_call: TRBD1
j_call: TRBJ2-4
cdr3_nt: TGTGCCAGCAGCTTAGTCGCAGGGGGCGCCCAGGCCAAAAACATTCAGTACTTC
cdr3_aa: CASSLVAGGAQAKNIQYF

v_call: TRBV27
clone_size: -
d_call: TRBD2
j_call: TRBJ2-3
cdr3_nt: TGTGCCACCAATGCAGAGGGACTAGCGGGGGGGCTGCCAGATACGCAGTATTTT
cdr3_aa: CATNAEGLAGGLPDTQYF

v_call: TRBV7-8
clone_size: -
d_call: -
j_call: TRBJ2-7
cdr3_nt: TGTGCCAGCAGCAAGCCGGGACAAAGCGAACACGAGCAGTACTTC
cdr3_aa: CASSKPGQSEHEQYF

v_call: TRBV4-1
clone_size: -
d_call: -
j_call: TRBJ2-1
cdr3_nt: TGCGCCAGCAGCCAAGGGTGGGGGGCAAATGAGCAGTTCTTC
cdr3_aa: CASSQGWGANEQFF

v_call: TRBV9
clone_size: -
d_call: -
j_call: TRBJ2-7
cdr3_nt: TGTGCCAGCAGCGTAGGAGATGGGCAGGCGGAGCAGTACTTC
cdr3_aa: CASSVGDGQAEQYF

v_call: TRBV9
clone_size: -
d_call: -
j_call: TRBJ1-2
cdr3_nt: TGTGCCAGCAGCCCAGTCCCAGTTAATGAATATGGCTACACCTTC
cdr3_aa: CASSPVPVNEYGYTF

v_call: TRBV27
clone_size: -
d_call: -
j_call: TRBJ2-1
cdr3_nt: TGTGCCAGCAGTTTATCAGGTCGTTCCTCCTACAATGAGCAGTTCTTC
cdr3_aa: CASSLSGRSSYNEQFF

v_call: TRBV28
clone_size: -
d_call: -
j_call: TRBJ1-1
cdr3_nt: TGTGCCAGCAGAGGGGTGGGGTTAGCTTTCTTT
cdr3_aa: CASRGVGLAFF

v_call: TRBV5-5
clone_size: -
d_call: -
j_call: TRBJ2-7
cdr3_nt: TGTGCCAGCAGCTCAAAAGACAGAACCTACGAGCAGTACTTC
cdr3_aa: CASSSKDRTYEQYF

v_call: TRBV18
clone_size: once
d_call: TRBD1
j_call: TRBJ2-3
cdr3_nt: TGTGCCAGCTCGGACAGACAGGGGGCAGATACGCAGTATTTT
cdr3_aa: CASSDRQGADTQYF

v_call: TRBV4-2
clone_size: -
d_call: TRBD2
j_call: TRBJ2-1
cdr3_nt: TGTGCCAGCAGCCAAGAACCCGGACTAGCGGTCCCCTACAATGAGCAGTTCTTC
cdr3_aa: CASSQEPGLAVPYNEQFF

v_call: TRBV9
clone_size: -
d_call: -
j_call: TRBJ2-7
cdr3_nt: TGTGCCAGCAGCGTAGAGCCAGGGAGCTCCTACGAGCAGTACTTC
cdr3_aa: CASSVEPGSSYEQYF

v_call: TRBV5-6
clone_size: -
d_call: -
j_call: TRBJ2-7
cdr3_nt: TGTGCCAGCAGCTCCGGGACACTGGGGGAGCAGTACTTC
cdr3_aa: CASSSGTLGEQYF

v_call: TRBV28
clone_size: -
d_call: -
j_call: TRBJ1-2
cdr3_nt: TGTGCCAGCAACCCGGGGCTCTTTGGCTACACCTTC
cdr3_aa: CASNPGLFGYTF

v_call: TRBV11-2
clone_size: -
d_call: -
j_call: TRBJ1-2
cdr3_nt: TGTGCCAGCAGCTCCCTTGCTAGGGGCTACACCTTC
cdr3_aa: CASSSLARGYTF

v_call: TRBV6-1
clone_size: -
d_call: -
j_call: TRBJ2-7
cdr3_nt: TGTGCCAGCAGTGAAGCCCCAGGGGTGGTGCAGTACTTC
cdr3_aa: CASSEAPGVVQYF

v_call: TRBV10-1
clone_size: -
d_call: -
j_call: TRBJ2-1
cdr3_nt: TGCGCCAGCATCCCTCCGTCCTACAATGAGCAGTTCTTC
cdr3_aa: CASIPPSYNEQFF

v_call: TRBV30
clone_size: -
d_call: -
j_call: TRBJ1-3
cdr3_nt: TGTGCCTGGAGTGGAGGAAACACCATATATTTT
cdr3_aa: CAWSGGNTIYF

v_call: TRBV28
clone_size: -
d_call: -
j_call: TRBJ1-3
cdr3_nt: TGTGCCAGCACTAGGTCAGGGGCTCTCTCTGGAAACACCATATATTTT
cdr3_aa: CASTRSGALSGNTIYF

v_call: TRBV4-2
clone_size: -
d_call: -
j_call: TRBJ1-2
cdr3_nt: TGTGCCAGCGAGCGGGGGGGACCCCGTGACTTGAACTATGGCTACACCTTC
cdr3_aa: CASERGGPRDLNYGYTF

v_call: TRBV28
clone_size: -
d_call: -
j_call: TRBJ1-6
cdr3_nt: TGTGCCAGCAAAGAGGGCAGATTCTCATCTAATTCACCCCTCCACTTT
cdr3_aa: CASKEGRFSSNSPLHF

v_call: TRBV27
clone_size: -
d_call: TRBD1
j_call: TRBJ1-1
cdr3_nt: TGTGCCAGCAGTCCGGACAGGGGTGAAGCTTTCTTT
cdr3_aa: CASSPDRGEAFF

v_call: TRBV19
clone_size: -
d_call: TRBD1
j_call: TRBJ1-1
cdr3_nt: TGTGCCAGTAGTATAGATCTCGGGACAGGGAACACTGAAGCTTTCTTT
cdr3_aa: CASSIDLGTGNTEAFF

v_call: TRBV4-3
clone_size: few
d_call: TRBD1
j_call: TRBJ1-6
cdr3_nt: TGCGCCAGCAGCCCACGGGACAGCGCATATAATTCACCCCTCCACTTT
cdr3_aa: CASSPRDSAYNSPLHF

v_call: TRBV5-1
clone_size: -
d_call: -
j_call: TRBJ2-7
cdr3_nt: TGCGCCAGCAGCTGGACAGTTGGAAGCTCCTACGAGCAGTACTTC
cdr3_aa: CASSWTVGSSYEQYF

v_call: TRBV4-3
clone_size: -
d_call: -
j_call: TRBJ1-1
cdr3_nt: TGCGCCAGCAGCCAAACACAGAACACTGAAGCTTTCTTT
cdr3_aa: CASSQTQNTEAFF

v_call: TRBV30
clone_size: -
d_call: TRBD1
j_call: TRBJ1-5
cdr3_nt: TGTGCCTGGAGTGTATTTCTCGGGACAGGGGGCCCCTCCGGCAATCAGCCCCAGCATTTT
cdr3_aa: CAWSVFLGTGGPSGNQPQHF

v_call: TRBV19
clone_size: -
d_call: -
j_call: TRBJ1-5
cdr3_nt: TGTGCCAGTAGTATCCTCAGGGGAAAGGGAGGACAGCCCCAGCATTTT
cdr3_aa: CASSILRGKGGQPQHF

v_call: TRBV2
clone_size: -
d_call: TRBD1
j_call: TRBJ1-6
cdr3_nt: TGTGCCAGCAGGCCGGGACAGGGGAGCTCCTATAATTCACCCCTCCACTTT
cdr3_aa: CASRPGQGSSYNSPLHF

v_call: TRBV19
clone_size: -
d_call: -
j_call: TRBJ2-2
cdr3_nt: TGTGCCAGTAGTAAGGGTTACCTGGAGCTGTTTTTT
cdr3_aa: CASSKGYLELFF

v_call: TRBV4-1
clone_size: -
d_call: -
j_call: TRBJ2-7
cdr3_nt: TGCGCCAGCAGCGAAACGGGCGGTGGCGAGCAGTACTTC
cdr3_aa: CASSETGGGEQYF

v_call: TRBV5-6
clone_size: many
d_call: -
j_call: TRBJ1-5
cdr3_nt: TGTGCCAGCAGCATGGGGGACAATCTCAATCAGCCCCAGCATTTT
cdr3_aa: CASSMGDNLNQPQHF

v_call: TRBV10-3
clone_size: -
d_call: -
j_call: TRBJ2-6
cdr3_nt: TGTGCCGCCCAAAAGGGGGACACTGGGGCCAACGTCCTGACTTTC
cdr3_aa: CAAQKGDTGANVLTF

v_call: TRBV29-1
clone_size: -
d_call: -
j_call: TRBJ1-2
cdr3_nt: TGCAGCGTTGAGCGGCAGGCAAACTATGGCTACACCTTC
cdr3_aa: CSVERQANYGYTF

v_call: TRBV5-8
clone_size: -
d_call: -
j_call: TRBJ1-3
cdr3_nt: TGTGCCAGCAGCTCCAGGCTGACTTACCTTGGAAACACCATATATTTT
cdr3_aa: CASSSRLTYLGNTIYF

v_call: TRBV7-6
clone_size: once
d_call: TRBD1
j_call: TRBJ1-1
cdr3_nt: TGTGCCAGCAGCTTATTATTACAGGGGGTGAAGTACACTGAAGCTTTCTTT
cdr3_aa: CASSLLLQGVKYTEAFF

v_call: TRBV27
clone_size: -
d_call: -
j_call: TRBJ1-1
cdr3_nt: TGTGCCAGCAGTACCCGGGGCACTGAAGCTTTCTTT
cdr3_aa: CASSTRGTEAFF

v_call: TRBV7-6
clone_size: -
d_call: -
j_call: TRBJ2-5
cdr3_nt: TGTGCCAGCAGCCAAGGGGTCCGGGGAGGAGAGACCCAGTACTTC
cdr3_aa: CASSQGVRGGETQYF

v_call: TRBV7-3
clone_size: -
d_call: -
j_call: TRBJ1-3
cdr3_nt: TGTGCCAGCGCACCCGCCGGCTCTGGAAACACCATATATTTT
cdr3_aa: CASAPAGSGNTIYF

v_call: TRBV15
clone_size: -
d_call: TRBD2
j_call: TRBJ2-2
cdr3_nt: TGTGCCACCAGCAGAGATCTCGAACTAGCGGCCGGGGGAGGGGAGCTGTTTTTT
cdr3_aa: CATSRDLELAAGGGELFF

v_call: TRBV6-5
clone_size: -
d_call: TRBD1
j_call: TRBJ1-2
cdr3_nt: TGTGCCAGCAGCCGTACAGGGGGCGGCTACACCTTC
cdr3_aa: CASSRTGGGYTF

v_call: TRBV27
clone_size: -
d_call: TRBD1
j_call: TRBJ1-2
cdr3_nt: TGTGCCAGCAGTTCCCAGGGGGCGACCATCTATGGCTACACCTTC
cdr3_aa: CASSSQGATIYGYTF

v_call: TRBV2
clone_size: -
d_call: -
j_call: TRBJ2-7
cdr3_nt: TGTGCCAGCAGCGGCGACGGGTACTCCTACGAGCAGTACTTC
cdr3_aa: CASSGDGYSYEQYF

v_call: TRBV18
clone_size: -
d_call: TRBD1
j_call: TRBJ2-7
cdr3_nt: TGTGCCAGCTCCCGAGAGGGACAGGGGAGCGAGCAGTACTTC
cdr3_aa: CASSREGQGSEQYF

v_call: TRBV5-1
clone_size: once
d_call: -
j_call: TRBJ2-1
cdr3_nt: TGCGCCAGCAGCGTCTCGGGACACTACAATGAGCAGTTCTTC
cdr3_aa: CASSVSGHYNEQFF

v_call: TRBV6-1
clone_size: -
d_call: -
j_call: TRBJ2-5
cdr3_nt: TGTGCCAGCAGTGAAGGCCAGGTGGCCCACTTC
cdr3_aa: CASSEGQVAHF

v_call: TRBV7-9
clone_size: -
d_call: TRBD2
j_call: TRBJ2-1
cdr3_nt: TGTGCCAGCAGCCCACCTGGGGTAGCGGGTTATCATGGCAATGAGCAGTTCTTC
cdr3_aa: CASSPPGVAGYHGNEQFF

v_call: TRBV7-8
clone_size: -
d_call: -
j_call: TRBJ2-7
cdr3_nt: TGTGCCAGCAGCTTGAGCGGCGGCTCCTACGAGCAGTACTTC
cdr3_aa: CASSLSGGSYEQYF

v_call: TRBV6-5
clone_size: -
d_call: TRBD2
j_call: TRBJ2-7
cdr3_nt: TGTGCCAGCAGTGTTCTAGCGGGGGCCACCTACGAGCAGTACTTC
cdr3_aa: CASSVLAGATYEQYF